Below, one T cell receptor beta chain is given with its context. No antigen is known for it. The sample comes from a study of siplizumab effects on memory and regulatory T cells. Findings and caveats of the study: No more than a minor fraction of alloreactive clones could be traced back to unstimulated subsets. In roughly 75-97% of proliferating CD4+ or CD8+ clones, a naive or memory phenotype could not be assigned.

In each sample, about 10^5 TCR templates were assayed. Data came from immunoSEQ multiplex PCR; TCRdb stores just in-frame clones and leaves some out. The sample consists of 100,000 to 110,000 clones, about 91% of them appearing once. The J segment lost 4 bases and the V segment lost 4 bases, leaving 10 bases of the junction unmatched. This CDR3 region has 18 residues. In germline, CDR1 is SEHNR, CDR2 FQNEAQ (reference sequence). The sequenced sample was CD4+ T cells sorted from blood. The clonotype comes from a human donor in good health. This chain joins TRBV7-9 and TRBJ2-2; 12 bases are shared with TRBD1. CDR3 protein: CASSYRDRGREGTGELFF. The CDR3 region has the DNA TGTGCCAGCAGCTACCGGGACAGGGGGCGTGAGGGCACCGGGGAGCTGTTTTTT.